What follows are 26 T cell receptor beta chains derived from one specimen sequenced in a study of vaccination effects on CD4 cells after COVID-19. CD4+ T cells specific for antigen were expanded with viral peptide pools by the ViraFEST assay before sequencing. Culture lasted about 11 days before CD4+ T cell isolation. In the vaccine recipients, nucleocapsid antibodies were negative and there was no prior SARS-CoV-2 infection. These receptors have no known antigen. The protocol was immunoSEQ multiplex PCR, while the TCRdb copy is restricted to in-frame clones and leaves out a portion. The table lists tens of thousands of clones, roughly 74% of them singletons. This specimen consisted of CD4+ T cells from PBMCs cultured with HCoV-NL63 spike peptides, obtained before COVID-19 vaccination. Receptors were obtained from a human donor who received a COVID-19 vaccine.

The chain joins TRBV6-2 or TRBV6-3 to TRBJ1-4, with 7 bases lining up with TRBD1. Germline V gene lookup returns CDR1 MNHEY and CDR2 SVGEGT. This CDR3 is built from 14 residues. The V gene end was trimmed by 5 bases and the J gene end by 3 bases; junction bases not matched to a gene: 3. Here the CDR3 reads CASSEGASNEKLFF. DNA for the CDR3: TGTGCCAGCAGTGAGGGGGCCTCTAATGAAAAACTGTTTTTT.

This sequence joins TRBV7-9 and TRBJ2-1, with a weak D call TRBD2 (6 bases). CDR1 and CDR2 (germline): SEHNR, FQNEAQ (reference sequence). The CDR3 spans 14 residues. V was pared by 5 bases and J by 7 bases, with 15 bases between. The CDR3 spells CASSLTRGGNEQFF. In DNA form, the CDR3 reads TGTGCCAGCAGCCTGACTAGAGGTGGGAATGAGCAGTTCTTC.

The CDR3 here is CASSVGAVSGGQETQYF. CDR3 bases: TGTGCCAGCAGCGTAGGGGCGGTTAGCGGGGGCCAAGAGACCCAGTACTTC. The chain joins TRBV9 to TRBJ2-5; the match to TRBD2 covers 9 bases. This CDR3 has 17 amino acids. Germline CDR1 is SGDLS and CDR2 is YYNGEE. V trimming: 0 bases; J trimming: 1 base; junction bases outside the gene matches: 7. The variable domain in full, with the rest retrieved from reference TRBV9 and TRBJ2-5, is DSGVTQTPKHLITATGQRVTLRCSPRSGDLSVYWYQQSLDQGLQFLIQYYNGEERAKGNILERFSAQQFPDLHSELNLSSLELGDSALYFCASSVGAVSGGQETQYFGPGTRLLVL.

This clone has a single count. The chain carries TRBV18 and TRBJ2-1, with 10 bases matching TRBD1. This CDR3 is built from 14 residues. The trim removed 3 bases at V and 9 bases at J, leaving 5 bases unmatched. The germline CDR1 and CDR2 sequences are KGHSH and LQKENI. CDR3 sequence (DNA): TGTGCCAGCTCACCGGGGACAGGGGAGGGTGAGCAGTTCTTC. This sequence encodes CASSPGTGEGEQFF.

The rearrangement uses TRBV2 and TRBJ1-2; the D is unclear. The CDR3 loop spans 12 amino acids. Trimming stripped 11 bases from V and 3 bases from J, with 13 bases between. Per the germline V gene, CDR1 is SNHLY and CDR2 is FYNNEI. The CDR3 DNA reads as TGTGCCGGTTTCGCCGGCTACTATGGCTACACCTTC. As protein: CAGFAGYYGYTF.

V is TRBV11-2 and J is TRBJ2-7; 10 bases map to TRBD1. The J segment lost 5 bases and the V segment lost 5 bases, leaving 3 bases of the junction unmatched. The germline gives CDR1 SGHAT, CDR2 FQNNGV. The CDR3 sequence is 13 residues long. The CDR3, as DNA: TGTGCCAGCAGCGTGACAGGGGGCGACGAGCAGTACGTC. It is translated as CASSVTGGDEQYV.

The rearrangement joins TRBV24-1 to TRBJ2-1, with a tentative D call TRBD1 (5 bases). From germline, CDR1 is KGHDR and CDR2 SFDVKD. Trimming cost V 1 base and J 10 bases, with 16 bases left between them. The CDR3 length is 15 residues. The CDR3 region has the DNA TGTGCCACCAGTGATTTTTCTGGGGCCCTAGGGGAGCAGTTCTTC. Residues: CATSDFSGALGEQFF.

The chain carries TRBV19 and TRBJ2-1, with D possibly matching TRBD2 (5 bases). Germline loops: CDR1 LNHDA, CDR2 SQIVND (reference sequence). V shed 4 bases and J shed 0 bases, with 13 bases lying between them. This CDR3 comprises 16 residues. CDR3 region: CASSTLGGRSYNEQFF. In DNA form, the CDR3 reads TGTGCCAGTAGTACCCTCGGCGGGCGCTCCTACAATGAGCAGTTCTTC.

The gene calls are TRBV6-5 and TRBJ2-6; no firm D call. V lost 2 bases, J lost 0 bases, and 8 bases lay in between. In germline, CDR1 is MNHEY, CDR2 SVGAGI. This CDR3 is built from 16 residues. The DNA for the CDR3 is TGTGCCAGCAGTTACAGCCGATTCTCTGGGGCCAACGTCCTGACTTTC. Its protein product is CASSYSRFSGANVLTF.

The genes are TRBV7-2 and TRBJ1-1, with 7 bases fitting TRBD1. Germline CDR1 reads SGHTA; CDR2 reads FQGNSA. The CDR3 loop spans 13 amino acids. The V and J ends lost 5 bases and 4 bases, in that order; junction bases with no gene match: 4. CDR3 DNA sequence: TGTGCCAGCAGCCCAAGGGGGCTCACTGAAGCTTTCTTT. This codes for CASSPRGLTEAFF.

V and J are TRBV5-1 and TRBJ2-3; 9 bases align to TRBD2. V lost 4 bases and J lost 4; bases outside the gene matches: 7. Germline V lookup: CDR1 SGHRS, CDR2 YFSETQ. CDR3 length: 15 amino acids. The DNA for the CDR3 is TGCGCCAGCAGCACAGCGGGGGGACGGTCAGATACGCAGTATTTT. Its protein is CASSTAGGRSDTQYF.

This rearrangement joins TRBV5-1 to TRBJ2-5; 9 bases agree with TRBD1. CDR3 length: 13 amino acids. Germline trimming cut 6 bases from V and 2 bases from J; bases unmatched to any gene: 2. Per germline, CDR1 SGHRS and CDR2 YFSETQ. In DNA, the CDR3 is TGCGCCAGCACGGGGACAGGGCAAGAGACCCAGTACTTC. Translated: CASTGTGQETQYF.

The gene calls are TRBV5-6 and TRBJ1-3; D is unclear. Trimming took off 5 bases at V and 4 bases at J, with 10 bases between the two ends. This CDR3 has 13 residues. Germline V CDR1 and CDR2: SGHDT, YYEEEE. CDR3 nucleotides: TGTGCCAGCAGTCGGGAGCCGGGAAACACCATATATTTT. Translating gives CASSREPGNTIYF.

This chain links TRBV19 with TRBJ2-2; TRBD2 aligns across 10 bases. Germline CDR1 is LNHDA and CDR2 is SQIVND (reference sequence). The trim removed 5 bases at V and 4 bases at J, leaving 4 bases unmatched. The CDR3 is made up of 15 amino acids. CDR3 amino acids: CASSGTSAGTGELFF. In DNA, the CDR3 is TGTGCCAGTAGTGGGACTAGCGCTGGCACCGGGGAGCTGTTTTTT. The full variable domain, with the rest looked up from reference TRBV19 and TRBJ2-2, is DGGITQSPKYLFRKEGQNVTLSCEQNLNHDAMYWYRQDPGQGLRLIYYSQIVNDFQKGDIAEGYSVSREKKESFPLTVTSAQKNPTAFYLCASSGTSAGTGELFFGEGSRLTVL.

The chain carries TRBV19 and TRBJ1-3, with D tentatively TRBD1 (5 bases). The V gene's germline CDR1 is LNHDA and CDR2 SQIVND (reference sequence). The CDR3 has 16 amino acids. V lost 6 bases, J lost 4 bases, and 19 bases lay in between. CDR3 coding DNA: TGTGCCAGTAGCCCTACCGGGGCGGGGATCGGAAACACCATATATTTT. Translated: CASSPTGAGIGNTIYF.

This clone was detected a few times. The chain employs TRBV24-1 and TRBJ1-4; D is undetermined. The CDR3 loop spans 14 amino acids. The V end was cut by 0 bases, the J end by 11 bases, with 12 bases between. Germline assignment: CDR1 KGHDR and CDR2 SFDVKD. CDR3 sequence: CATSDLTEGGKLFF. The CDR3 nucleotides read TGTGCCACCAGTGATTTGACAGAGGGTGGGAAACTGTTTTTT.

This clone was recorded only once. The chain combines TRBV27 with TRBJ2-3; TRBD1 agrees at 7 bases. CDR1 and CDR2 from the germline V gene are MNHEY and SMNVEV (reference sequence). The CDR3 contains 17 residues. V lost 0 bases to trimming and J lost 6 bases; unmatched junction nucleotides: 12. The DNA of the CDR3 is TGTGCCAGCAGTTTATCCTGGTTCCAGGGGGTGTCGGATACGCAGTATTTT. This sequence encodes CASSLSWFQGVSDTQYF.

The gene calls are TRBV18 and TRBJ1-4; 7 nucleotides line up with TRBD1. The trim removed 4 bases at V and 0 bases at J, leaving 8 bases unmatched. The CDR3 sequence is 17 residues long. Germline CDR1 KGHSH, CDR2 LQKENI. CDR3: CASSRRTGPATNEKLFF. CDR3 in DNA: TGTGCCAGCTCACGCCGGACAGGTCCTGCAACTAATGAAAAACTGTTTTTT. Combining the CDR3 with reference TRBV18 and TRBJ1-4 gives the whole variable domain NAGVMQNPRHLVRRRGQEARLRCSPMKGHSHVYWYRQLPEEGLKFMVYLQKENIIDESGMPKERFSAEFPKEGPSILRIQQVVRGDSAAYFCASSRRTGPATNEKLFFGSGTQLSVL.

The gene calls are TRBV6-5 and TRBJ1-2; no clear D gene. The CDR3 runs to 15 residues. Per germline, CDR1 MNHEY and CDR2 SVGAGI. V gave up 0 bases and J gave up 8 bases, with 16 bases separating them. The chain's CDR3 is CASSYSPRSPGGYTF. In DNA, the CDR3 is TGTGCCAGCAGTTACTCCCCTCGGTCTCCTGGGGGCTACACCTTC.

CDR3 DNA: TGTGCCACCAGTGAATCCAACTATGGCTACACCTTC. Encoded protein: CATSESNYGYTF. The V and J genes are TRBV24-1 and TRBJ1-2; D is ambiguous. Trimming took off 4 bases at V and 2 bases at J, with 4 bases between the two ends. The CDR3 sequence is 12 residues long. Germline V CDR1 and CDR2: KGHDR, SFDVKD.

This clone was counted only a few times. V gene TRBV6-5 combines with J gene TRBJ1-2, with 7 bases identical to TRBD1. J gave up 4 bases and V 5 bases, and 10 bases lay outside the gene matches. Germline values: CDR1 MNHEY, CDR2 SVGAGI. This CDR3 is built from 15 residues. Written as DNA, the CDR3 is TGTGCCAGCAGTACCTACCGGGACAGCCTCTATGGCTACACCTTC. Its translation is CASSTYRDSLYGYTF.

V gene TRBV19 combines with J gene TRBJ1-4; 10 nucleotides agree with TRBD1. V lost 8 bases, J lost 5 bases, and 2 bases stayed unmatched. The CDR3 loop spans 13 amino acids. CDR1 is LNHDA and CDR2 is SQIVND in the germline V gene (reference sequence). CDR3 nucleotide sequence: TGTGCCAGTCGGGACAGGGGCAATGAAAAACTGTTTTTT. This gives the protein CASRDRGNEKLFF.

The V and J genes are TRBV10-2 and TRBJ2-7; D may be TRBD1 (6 bases). V shed 4 bases and J shed 0 bases, with 22 bases lying between them. Germline loops: CDR1 WSHSY, CDR2 SAAADI. This CDR3 contains 18 residues. In DNA, the CDR3 is TGCGCCAGCAGTGGGATGTTTGGTGGGGGCCGAAGCTCCTACGAGCAGTACGTC. This codes for CASSGMFGGGRSSYEQYV.

V usage is TRBV10-3 and J usage is TRBJ2-1; 10 bases agree with TRBD1. Germline V gene lookup returns CDR1 ENHRY and CDR2 SYGVKD. V shed 6 bases, J shed 7 bases, and the junction held 9 bases outside the gene matches. This CDR3 comprises 15 residues. The CDR3 DNA follows: TGTGCCATCAGCGGCCAGGGACAGGGGATTAATGAGCAGTTCTTC. Translating gives CAISGQGQGINEQFF.

This clone has a single count. The CDR3 loop is CASSSEGNWNQPQHF. The DNA of the CDR3 is TGTGCCAGTAGTTCCGAGGGGAATTGGAATCAGCCCCAGCATTTT. This rearrangement joins TRBV19 to TRBJ1-5, with D possibly being TRBD1 (5 bases). CDR1 and CDR2 (germline): LNHDA, SQIVND (reference sequence). The length of the CDR3 is 15 residues. V was clipped by 5 bases and J by 4 bases, with 15 bases between them.

This chain joins TRBV5-1 and TRBJ2-3; a weak D match, TRBD2 (5 bases). Germline loops: CDR1 SGHRS, CDR2 YFSETQ. V lost 2 bases and J lost 4, with 8 bases in between. The CDR3 contains 13 residues. Here the CDR3 reads CASSFTSSDTQYF. CDR3 DNA sequence: TGCGCCAGCAGCTTTACTAGTTCAGATACGCAGTATTTT.